A single sample gave rise to the 10 T cell receptor beta chains below, sequenced in a study of T cells in women clearing cervical HPV infection. TCRdb's table, derived via immunoSEQ multiplex PCR, lists solely in-frame clones and lacks some. The sample table sets out about 15,000 clones. The sequenced sample consisted of blood buffy coat. These receptors were taken from a woman between 18 and 69 years old with a cervical HPV16 infection that either progressed to CIN3+ or cleared (not recorded which).

A note on this clone: Sequencing ends 3 residues short of the CDR3 end; the germline J gene provides the rest. The chain employs TRBV10-1 and TRBJ2-7, with TRBD2 matching over 10 bases. CDR3 size: 13 residues. The V and J ends lost 7 bases and 4 bases, in that order; junction bases with no gene match: 4. Germline V gene sequence: CDR1 WNHNN, CDR2 SYGVQD (reference sequence). Incomplete CDR3 DNA: TGCGCCAGCAACCCTAGCGGGAGTTACGAG. Residues: CASNPSGSYE. The entire CDR3 reads CASNPSGSYEQYF.

With regard to this clone: The read finishes 3 residues shy of the CDR3 end, and the germline J gene is used to complete it. The chain joins TRBV4-1 to TRBJ2-7, with D possibly being TRBD1 (6 bases). Germline-derived CDR1 and CDR2 are MGHRA and YSYEKL. With 0 bases removed from V and 5 bases from J, the gap between germline ends came to 14 bases. The CDR3 is 15 residues long. The CDR3 is CASSQDRQVDNEQYF. The covered CDR3 bases are TGCGCCAGCAGCCAAGACCGACAGGTGGATAACGAG.

Comments on this clone: The read is 3 residues too short to cover the CDR3 end, so that end is filled in from the germline J gene. The genes are TRBV25-1 and TRBJ1-2; 7 nucleotides match TRBD1. The CDR3 spans 14 residues. Unmatched junction bases numbered 5, after V lost 3 bases and J lost 4 bases. Germline assignment: CDR1 MGHDK and CDR2 SYGVNS. The sequenced part of the CDR3 DNA is TGTGCCAGCAGTGAGCCGGGACAGATCTATGGC. Amino acid sequence: CASSEPGQIYG. The CDR3 in full is CASSEPGQIYGYTF.

Remarks on this clone: The sequence runs out 3 residues before the end of the CDR3; the remainder is reconstructed from the germline J gene. This chain joins TRBV5-1 and TRBJ2-7, with a possible D match to TRBD2 (5 bases). V was shortened by 6 bases and J by 2 bases, with 18 bases between the two germline ends. Looked up from germline, CDR1 is SGHRS and CDR2 is YFSETQ. This CDR3 is built from 15 residues. CDR3 loop: CASTEGSFPPYEQYF. The sequenced CDR3 bases are TGCGCCAGCACCGAGGGCAGTTTTCCACCCTACGAG.

The part of the CDR3 DNA that was read is TGCGCCAGCAGCTTAGGCGGGGGGGCCGGCACAGATACG. This codes for CASSLGGGAGTDT. The entire CDR3 reads CASSLGGGAGTDTQYF. The chain couples TRBV5-1 to TRBJ2-3; 9 bases agree with TRBD2. The DNA ends 3 residues before the CDR3 does, and the rest of the CDR3 is filled in from the germline J gene. Germline V gene lookup returns CDR1 SGHRS and CDR2 YFSETQ. The CDR3 has 16 residues. Losses at the gene ends were 2 bases for V and 1 base for J; bases not matched to a gene: 5.

About this clone itself: With the read ending 3 residues before the CDR3 end, the germline J gene is used to fill in that end. J is TRBJ1-4 and V is TRBV6-2 or TRBV6-3; D gene uncertain. The CDR3 consists of 14 residues. CDR1 is MNHEY and CDR2 is SVGEGT in the germline V gene. V gave up 0 bases and J gave up 8 bases, with 10 bases separating them. The sequenced part of the CDR3 DNA is TGTGCCAGCAGTTACTCAGGTCTCGGGGAAAAA. It yields the protein CASSYSGLGEK. The whole CDR3 protein is CASSYSGLGEKLFF.

With respect to this clone: The read ends 3 residues shy of where the CDR3 ends; the end is completed using the germline J gene. The chain recombines TRBV18 with TRBJ2-7, with 10 positions matching TRBD2. CDR1 and CDR2 (germline): KGHSH, LQKENI. There are 15 residues in the CDR3. J lost 6 bases, V lost 2 bases, and 7 bases had no gene match. CDR3 bases read: TGTGCCAGCTCACCAGTCGGACTAGCGGTGGGCGAG. Residues: CASSPVGLAVGE. The full CDR3 sequence reads CASSPVGLAVGEQYF.

About this clone: The read terminates 3 residues ahead of where the CDR3 ends, so the germline J gene completes it. This rearrangement joins TRBV7-9 to TRBJ2-1; D perhaps matches TRBD2 (7 bases). V was trimmed by 2 bases and J by 4 bases, leaving 12 bases between them. The CDR3 is made up of 15 amino acids. CDR1 SEHNR and CDR2 FQNEAQ come from the germline V gene (reference sequence). The CDR3 sequence: CASSLRGGRYNEQFF. Partial CDR3 DNA: TGTGCCAGCAGCTTAAGGGGGGGCCGATACAATGAG.

As for this clone: Read sequence stops 3 residues before the CDR3 end, and the germline J gene provides the missing end. The chain joins TRBV5-1 to TRBJ2-5; D is possibly TRBD1 (6 bases). The CDR3 covers 15 residues. V gave up 4 bases and J gave up 2 bases, with 15 bases separating them. The germline V gene has CDR1 SGHRS and CDR2 YFSETQ. The CDR3 sequence is CASSGAGARQETQYF. The covered CDR3 bases are TGCGCCAGCAGCGGGGCAGGGGCCCGTCAAGAGACC.

Regarding this clone: The CDR3 end is not reached by the read, which stops 3 residues before it; the germline J gene fills it in. The chain employs TRBV7-2 and TRBJ2-5; TRBD1 agrees at 7 bases. From germline, CDR1 is SGHTA and CDR2 FQGNSA. V lost 0 bases, J lost 5 bases, and 6 bases stayed unmatched. The length of the CDR3 is 15 residues. The CDR3 loop is CASSLAQGILETQYF. The sequenced part of the CDR3 DNA is TGTGCCAGCAGCTTAGCACAGGGGATTTTGGAGACC.